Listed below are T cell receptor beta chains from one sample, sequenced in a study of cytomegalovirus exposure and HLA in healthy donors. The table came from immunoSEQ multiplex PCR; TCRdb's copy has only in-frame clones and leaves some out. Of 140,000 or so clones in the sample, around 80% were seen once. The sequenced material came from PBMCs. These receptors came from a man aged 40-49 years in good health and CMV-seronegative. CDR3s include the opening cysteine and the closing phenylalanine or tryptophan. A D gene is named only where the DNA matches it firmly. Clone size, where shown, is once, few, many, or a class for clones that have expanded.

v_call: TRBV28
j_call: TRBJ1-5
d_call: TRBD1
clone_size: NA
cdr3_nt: TGTGCCAGCAGTCCCTCAGACAGGGACGGTCAGCCCCAGCATTTT
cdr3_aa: CASSPSDRDGQPQHF

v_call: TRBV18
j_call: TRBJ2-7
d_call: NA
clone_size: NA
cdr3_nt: TGTGCCAGCTCACCATTCGGGGGAGTCGACGAGCAGTACTTC
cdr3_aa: CASSPFGGVDEQYF

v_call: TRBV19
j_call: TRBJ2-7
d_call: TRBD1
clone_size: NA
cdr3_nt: TGTGCCAGTACTCCGGGACAGGCCTCCTACGAGCAGTACTTC
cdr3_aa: CASTPGQASYEQYF

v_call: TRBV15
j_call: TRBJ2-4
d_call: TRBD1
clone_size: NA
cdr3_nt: TGTGCCACCAGCAGAACCGGGACAGGGTACAAAAACATTCAGTACTTC
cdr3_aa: CATSRTGTGYKNIQYF

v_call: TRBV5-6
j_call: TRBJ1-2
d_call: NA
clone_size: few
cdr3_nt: TGTGCCAGCAGCTCACGAGGTAGACCGGTTCCGGACTATGGCTACACCTTC
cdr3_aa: CASSSRGRPVPDYGYTF

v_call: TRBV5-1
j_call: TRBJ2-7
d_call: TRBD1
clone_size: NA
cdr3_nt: TGCGCCAGCAGCCCACGGACAGGGAGCTCCTACGAGCAGTACTTC
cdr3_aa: CASSPRTGSSYEQYF

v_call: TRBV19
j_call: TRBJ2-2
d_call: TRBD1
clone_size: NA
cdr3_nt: TGTGCCAGTAGTTCCGGGACAGGCCTCACCGGGGAGCTGTTTTTT
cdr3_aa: CASSSGTGLTGELFF

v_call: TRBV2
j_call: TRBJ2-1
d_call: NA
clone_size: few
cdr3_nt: TGTGCCAGCAGTGACGATCTCCTTGCGTATGAGCAGTTCTTC
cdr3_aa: CASSDDLLAYEQFF

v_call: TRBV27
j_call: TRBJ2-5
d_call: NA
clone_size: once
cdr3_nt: TGTGCCAGCAGTTTATGGCGGGGTTTTGGGGAGACCCAGTACTTC
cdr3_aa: CASSLWRGFGETQYF

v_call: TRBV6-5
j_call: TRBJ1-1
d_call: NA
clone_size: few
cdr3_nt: TGTGCCAGCAGTTACTCGAGGTTTTCCGGAGGGGCTTTCTTT
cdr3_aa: CASSYSRFSGGAFF

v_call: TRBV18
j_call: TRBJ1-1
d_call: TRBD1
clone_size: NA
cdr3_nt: TGTGCCAGCTCCCCCGGGACAGAGAACACTGAAGCTTTCTTT
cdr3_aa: CASSPGTENTEAFF

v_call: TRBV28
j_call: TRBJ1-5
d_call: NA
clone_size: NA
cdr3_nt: TGTGCCAGCAGTTTATTAGCCAGACTGAGCAATCAGCCCCAGCATTTT
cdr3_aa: CASSLLARLSNQPQHF

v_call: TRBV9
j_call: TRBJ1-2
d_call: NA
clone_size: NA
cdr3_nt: TGTGCCAGCAGCGTAGCGGCAGGGCCCGTCAGTTACTATGGCTACACCTTC
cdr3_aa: CASSVAAGPVSYYGYTF

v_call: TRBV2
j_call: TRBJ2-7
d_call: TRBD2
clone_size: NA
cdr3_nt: TGTGCCAGCAGTGACCTCCTAGCGGGAACCTACGAGCAGTACTTC
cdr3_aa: CASSDLLAGTYEQYF

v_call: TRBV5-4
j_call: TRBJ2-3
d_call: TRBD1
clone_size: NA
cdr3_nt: TGTGCCAGCAGCTTGCGACAGGGTATAGATACGCAGTATTTT
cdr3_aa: CASSLRQGIDTQYF

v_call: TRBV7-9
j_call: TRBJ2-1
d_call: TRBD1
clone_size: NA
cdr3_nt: TGTGCCAGCAGATGGGGACAGGGGGCCGGTGAGCAGTTCTTC
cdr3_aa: CASRWGQGAGEQFF

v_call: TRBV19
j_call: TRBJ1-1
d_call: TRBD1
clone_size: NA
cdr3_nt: TGTGCCAGTAGCCCCCGGGAGGGGGCTATGAACACTGAAGCTTTCTTT
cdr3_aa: CASSPREGAMNTEAFF

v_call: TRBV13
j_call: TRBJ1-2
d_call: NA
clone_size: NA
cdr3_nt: TGTGCCAGCAGCTTCACAGGATATAACTATGGCTACACCTTC
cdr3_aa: CASSFTGYNYGYTF

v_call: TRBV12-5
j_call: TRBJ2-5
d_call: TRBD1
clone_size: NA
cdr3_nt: TGTGCTAGTGGCACTACAGGGGGAAGGGGTGAGACCCAGTACTTC
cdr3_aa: CASGTTGGRGETQYF

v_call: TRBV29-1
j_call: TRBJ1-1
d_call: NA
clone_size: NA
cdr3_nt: TGCAGCGTCCAATTCTATACGAAGGGGTACACTGAAGCTTTCTTT
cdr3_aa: CSVQFYTKGYTEAFF

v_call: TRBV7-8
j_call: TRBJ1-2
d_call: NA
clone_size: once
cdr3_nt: TGTGCCAGCAGCTTATCACAGGCCATCTATGGCTACACCTTC
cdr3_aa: CASSLSQAIYGYTF

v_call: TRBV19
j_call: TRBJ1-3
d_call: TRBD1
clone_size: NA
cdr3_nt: TGTGCCAGTAGTATACCACAGGGGGTTGGAAACACCATATATTTT
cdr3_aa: CASSIPQGVGNTIYF

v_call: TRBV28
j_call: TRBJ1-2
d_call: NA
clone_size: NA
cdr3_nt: TGTGCCAGCAGTTTATTGGCAATAGGCTACACCTTC
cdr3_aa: CASSLLAIGYTF

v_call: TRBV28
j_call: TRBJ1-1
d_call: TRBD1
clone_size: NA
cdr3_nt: TGTGCCAGCAGTTCAGCCGGGACAGGGAAAACTGAAGCTTTCTTT
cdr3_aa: CASSSAGTGKTEAFF

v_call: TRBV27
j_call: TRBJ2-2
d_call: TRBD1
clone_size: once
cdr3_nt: TGTGCCAGCAGTTTATTAGGGACAGGGTACACCGGGGAGCTGTTTTTT
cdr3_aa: CASSLLGTGYTGELFF

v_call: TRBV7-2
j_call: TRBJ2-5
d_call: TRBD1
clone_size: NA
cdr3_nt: TGTGCCAGCAGCCGGGGACAGCAAGAGACCCAGTACTTC
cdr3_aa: CASSRGQQETQYF

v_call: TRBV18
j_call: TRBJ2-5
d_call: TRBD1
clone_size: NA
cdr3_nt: TGTGCCAGCTCACTGGGACAGCAAGAGACCCAGTACTTC
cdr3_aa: CASSLGQQETQYF

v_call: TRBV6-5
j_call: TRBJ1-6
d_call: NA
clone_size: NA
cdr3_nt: TGTGCCAGCAGTATACAGGAAAGTTATAATTCACCCCTCCACTTT
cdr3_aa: CASSIQESYNSPLHF

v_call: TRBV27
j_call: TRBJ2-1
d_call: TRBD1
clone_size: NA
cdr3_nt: TGTGCCTGCATATCCACGGGACAGGGGGCCCGTGGGCAGTTCTTC
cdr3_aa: CACISTGQGARGQFF

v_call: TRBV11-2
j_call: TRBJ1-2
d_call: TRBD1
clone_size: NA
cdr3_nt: TGTGCCAGCAGCGTGGGGACAGGCTATGGCTACACCTTC
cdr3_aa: CASSVGTGYGYTF

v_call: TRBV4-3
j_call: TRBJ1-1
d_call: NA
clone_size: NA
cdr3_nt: TGCGCCAGCAGCCAAGAACCGGGCACTGAAGCTTTCTTT
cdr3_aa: CASSQEPGTEAFF

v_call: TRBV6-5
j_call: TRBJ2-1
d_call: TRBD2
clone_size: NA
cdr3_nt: TGTGCCAGCAGTTACCGAGCTAGCGGGGATGATGAGCAGTTCTTC
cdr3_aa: CASSYRASGDDEQFF

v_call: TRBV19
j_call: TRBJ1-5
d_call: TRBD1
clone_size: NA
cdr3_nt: TGTGCCAGTAGTAAACAGGGGAACGGCAATCAGCCCCAGCATTTT
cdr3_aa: CASSKQGNGNQPQHF